This T cell receptor beta chain comes out of a study of T cell repertoires in cytomegalovirus infection. Background on the study: Epitope selection comprised recently identified HLA-C-restricted CMV epitopes and well-studied HLA-B-restricted CMV epitopes. Public TCR beta signatures provided an indication of both CMV infection and a matching HLA type.

In TCRdb, the reads were re-called with MiXCR into one record per CDR3 protein. The sample holds roughly 220,000 distinct CDR3 sequences; 35% to 45% are singletons and the top ten take about 60%. The junction had 7 bases not matched to a gene; V was cut back by 3 bases and J by 5 bases. The length of the CDR3 is 16 residues. Per the germline V gene, CDR1 is LGHNA and CDR2 is YNFKEQ. At least ten counts were recorded for this clonotype. Its target is not known. The chain combines TRBV4-2 with TRBJ2-2; 9 bases map to TRBD2. The specimen was CD8+ T cells from cultured PBMCs, collected from culture after CMV antigen stimulation. This TCR derives from a human donor in good health (CMV status not recorded). Some clones in this sample may be carry-over from other donors' samples. In DNA form, the CDR3 reads TGTGCCAGCAGCCAGGCGGGAGGGGGGGCAACCGGGGAGCTGTTTTTT. This codes for CASSQAGGGATGELFF.